This is a list of T cell receptor beta chains from one sample in a study of cytomegalovirus exposure and HLA in healthy donors. Measured with immunoSEQ multiplex PCR; TCRdb has only the in-frame clones, and not every one. The sample consists of about 120,000 clones, roughly 69% of them appearing once. Sequenced: PBMCs. Receptor source: a human donor in good health. The CDR3 runs from the conserved cysteine through the conserved F or W. A D gene is named only where the DNA matches it firmly. For some rows the clone size is stated as once, few or many, or as a class when expanded; others skip it.

size,D,J,V,CDR3,DNA
-,TRBD2,TRBJ2-7,TRBV6-1,CASSTTSGAHYEQYF,TGTGCCAGCAGTACAACTAGCGGAGCCCACTACGAGCAGTACTTC
few,-,TRBJ2-5,TRBV28,CASSLSLEETQYF,TGTGCCAGCAGTTTAAGTCTAGAAGAGACCCAGTACTTC
-,TRBD1,TRBJ1-2,TRBV6-5,CASSYETGGLGGYTF,TGTGCCAGCAGTTACGAGACAGGGGGCTTAGGGGGCTACACCTTC
-,-,TRBJ1-2,TRBV6-1,CTSSESLGDKVKGYTF,TGTACCAGCAGTGAATCCCTCGGGGACAAAGTAAAAGGCTACACCTTC
-,-,TRBJ2-7,TRBV6-1,CASNVPGSYEQYF,TGTGCCAGCAATGTCCCAGGATCCTACGAGCAGTACTTC
-,-,TRBJ2-4,TRBV5-4,CASSRPDKAKNIQYF,TGTGCCAGCAGCCGTCCGGACAAAGCCAAAAACATTCAGTACTTC
-,-,TRBJ1-5,TRBV6-1,CASSESRMSNQPQHF,TGTGCCAGCAGTGAGAGCAGGATGAGCAATCAGCCCCAGCATTTT
-,-,TRBJ1-4,TRBV7-9,CASSRGLSEKLFF,TGTGCCAGCAGCAGGGGACTTAGTGAAAAACTGTTTTTT
-,-,TRBJ2-7,TRBV6-5,CASSTTGHYYEQYF,TGTGCCAGCAGTACCACGGGACACTACTACGAGCAGTACTTC
-,-,TRBJ1-1,TRBV10-3,CAISEPPGHLPHTEAFF,TGTGCCATCAGTGAGCCACCGGGACACCTCCCCCACACTGAAGCTTTCTTT
-,-,TRBJ2-3,TRBV6-6,CASMEKRLLDTQYF,TGTGCCAGCATGGAGAAACGGCTCTTAGATACGCAGTATTTT
-,-,TRBJ1-1,TRBV19,CASSISPMRNTEAFF,TGTGCCAGTAGTATAAGCCCAATGCGGAACACTGAAGCTTTCTTT
once,TRBD1,TRBJ2-5,TRBV5-6,CASSTTGTGTETQYF,TGTGCCAGCAGCACAACCGGGACAGGGACGGAGACCCAGTACTTC
-,-,TRBJ2-7,TRBV19,CASSPRRTSYEQYF,TGTGCCAGTAGTCCCCGCCGAACCAGCTACGAGCAGTACTTC
-,-,TRBJ1-1,TRBV5-6,CASSLVVGQGAGTEAFF,TGTGCCAGCAGCTTGGTGGTGGGGCAGGGAGCGGGCACTGAAGCTTTCTTT
few,-,TRBJ1-1,TRBV4-1,CASSQHHLVALNTEAFF,TGCGCCAGCAGCCAACATCACCTCGTGGCTCTGAACACTGAAGCTTTCTTT
-,TRBD1,TRBJ1-3,TRBV27,CASSNGQGWGNTIYF,TGTGCCAGCAGTAACGGACAGGGATGGGGAAACACCATATATTTT
-,-,TRBJ2-1,TRBV7-7,CASSPAGTHNEQFF,TGTGCTAGCAGCCCGGCCGGGACTCACAATGAGCAGTTCTTC
-,-,TRBJ2-7,TRBV5-4,CASSSGQNPYEQYF,TGTGCCAGCAGCTCAGGACAGAATCCCTACGAGCAGTACTTC
-,TRBD1,TRBJ1-6,TRBV5-4,CASSLGQGVRNSPLHF,TGTGCCAGCAGTTTGGGGCAGGGGGTCCGTAATTCACCCCTCCACTTT
-,-,TRBJ1-3,TRBV7-9,CASSPGQSSGNTIYF,TGTGCCAGCAGCCCTGGACAGAGCTCTGGAAACACCATATATTTT
many,-,TRBJ1-4,TRBV25-1,CASRGERRANEKLFF,TGTGCCAGCAGGGGTGAGCGACGGGCTAATGAAAAACTGTTTTTT
-,-,TRBJ1-6,TRBV7-2,CASTQMGGGSPLHF,TGTGCCAGCACGCAAATGGGGGGAGGATCACCCCTCCACTTT
-,-,TRBJ1-2,TRBV1,CTSRSYLGQATLIGGYTF,TGCACCAGCCGGTCTTATTTGGGACAGGCCACGCTAATCGGTGGCTACACCTTC
few,TRBD1,TRBJ1-4,TRBV30,CAWRDRGRGEKLFF,TGTGCCTGGAGAGACAGGGGGCGAGGTGAAAAACTGTTTTTT
-,TRBD1,TRBJ2-7,TRBV7-9,CASSGGQGGYEQYF,TGTGCCAGCAGCGGGGGACAGGGGGGCTACGAGCAGTACTTC
-,-,TRBJ1-6,TRBV15,CATSRDRVGNSPLHF,TGTGCCACCAGCAGAGACAGGGTCGGTAATTCACCCCTCCACTTT
-,-,TRBJ2-3,TRBV4-2,CASSQTTGFRTDTQYF,TGTGCCAGCAGCCAGACGACAGGTTTCAGGACAGATACGCAGTATTTT
-,-,TRBJ2-7,TRBV19,CASSIGTTSSEQYF,TGTGCCAGTAGTATCGGGACAACCTCTTCCGAGCAGTACTTC